This TCR beta chain is drawn from a study of blood T cell repertoires in COVID-19. The overall study: COVID-19 samples from acute and convalescent phases originated in the United States, Italy and Spain. T cells, B-cell-depleted T cells, or PBMCs provided the cDNA or gDNA that served as material.

Per the original data handling: Researchers report that nucleated cell counts were estimated from reference gene primer amplification. Only in-frame clones appear in the TCRdb table, and some are missing; sequencing was by immunoSEQ multiplex PCR. V, J and clone size are taken as reported in that table, and D and trimming were inferred from the DNA itself. The sample yields some 350,000 clones, 85% to 90% seen once. The germline V gene has CDR1 MNHEY and CDR2 SVGAGI. Deletions cut 0 bases from V and 3 bases from J, with 11 bases between. The CDR3 extends over 15 amino acids. The chain couples TRBV6-5 to TRBJ1-2; no firm D call. The sequenced sample was peripheral blood. This clonotype was obtained from a human donor in a cohort sampled during active COVID-19. The CDR3 DNA reads TGTGCCAGCAGTTACTCTCGGCGACTGCACTATGGCTACACCTTC. Its protein is CASSYSRRLHYGYTF.